This TCR beta chain is from a study of sequential checkpoint blockade in melanoma (dated by TCRdb to between 2019 and 2020). Regarding the complete study: Patients were assigned by 1:1 randomization to either first-line nivolumab followed by ipilimumab (arm A) or ipilimumab followed by nivolumab (arm B). Both trial sequences were followed by maintenance nivolumab. DNA from roughly 91 pretreatment melanoma tumor samples underwent TCRbeta immunosequencing. Matched tumor biopsies were taken from over 20 patients before treatment and at week 13, after single-agent nivolumab (arm A) or ipilimumab (arm B). Roughly 80% of the matched pre- and post-treatment tumor biopsy pairs came from the same lesion.

The immunoSEQ Assay was used to immunosequence TCRbeta CDR3 regions from genomic DNA. Genomic DNA was amplified by bias-controlled multiplex PCR before high-throughput sequencing. Under the source paper's analysis protocol: To quantify the absolute abundance of each unique TCRbeta CDR3 region, the sequences were collapsed and filtered. Clonality, defined as 1 minus Pielou's evenness, was calculated using only productive rearrangements. Tumor T-cell fraction was computed by normalizing TCRbeta template counts to usable DNA, estimated from several housekeeping genes. A previously published method was used to identify clones whose frequencies were significantly greater in on-treatment samples than in baseline samples. TCRdb took over this immuneACCESS table, retaining in-frame rearrangements with V and J assigned. Such tables are incomplete; in checked studies, under half of the missing clones stem from an unresolved V gene, and the remainder is unexplained. V, J and clone size are those of that table, while D and trimming were read from the DNA. Within this sample are approximately 12,000 clones, with roughly a quarter of them counted one time only. Roughly 15% of the sample lies in the top ten.

Reading the label with the study, this specimen's treatment or condition is: randomized to nivolumab then ipilimumab (arm A) or the reverse (arm B). None of the patients in the trial had previously been given DNA-damaging chemotherapy. Samples came from patients with melanoma in CheckMate 064, a randomized, open-label phase II trial of sequential checkpoint blockade. Genomic DNA from formalin-fixed paraffin-embedded (FFPE) tissue samples served as the input for tumor TCR sequencing. The paper's findings and limits, for the study overall: PD-L1 staining and CD8+ T-cell counts correlated with tumor T-cell fraction and clonality, whereas mutational load did not. In the nivolumab-first arm (arm A), pretreatment tumor TIL clonality was associated with response (P = .04). Patients with increases in tumor T-cell fraction and clonality by week 13 were approximately 30 times more likely to achieve clinical benefit. Within-arm analyses of tumor T-cell fraction were limited by small sample sizes and reduced statistical power. Validation of the response-prediction model combining TCR metrics and mutation burden is needed in larger, independent patient cohorts.

The junction carries 12 bases between V and J, which are trimmed by 7 bases and 5 bases respectively. CDR1 and CDR2, looked up from the germline V gene, are SGHVS and FQNEAQ. The CDR3 runs 13 residues from the cysteine to the phenylalanine. Kept here is only the CDR3 DNA, which spans 39 bases and is read in frame from base 1. Concerning this clone itself: It lacks a known antigen. The record has no base qualities; no much larger clone is one base away.

The V gene is TRBV7-8 and the J gene is TRBJ2-1; no D segment can be confidently identified. Sequences were derived from tumor tissue (inferred from file names), sampled from a patient given nivolumab and ipilimumab in sequence. The source is a human donor with melanoma. The nucleotide sequence reads TGTGCCAGCACCCGTCGGCAGGACAATGAGCAGTTCTTC. Translation gives CASTRRQDNEQFF.